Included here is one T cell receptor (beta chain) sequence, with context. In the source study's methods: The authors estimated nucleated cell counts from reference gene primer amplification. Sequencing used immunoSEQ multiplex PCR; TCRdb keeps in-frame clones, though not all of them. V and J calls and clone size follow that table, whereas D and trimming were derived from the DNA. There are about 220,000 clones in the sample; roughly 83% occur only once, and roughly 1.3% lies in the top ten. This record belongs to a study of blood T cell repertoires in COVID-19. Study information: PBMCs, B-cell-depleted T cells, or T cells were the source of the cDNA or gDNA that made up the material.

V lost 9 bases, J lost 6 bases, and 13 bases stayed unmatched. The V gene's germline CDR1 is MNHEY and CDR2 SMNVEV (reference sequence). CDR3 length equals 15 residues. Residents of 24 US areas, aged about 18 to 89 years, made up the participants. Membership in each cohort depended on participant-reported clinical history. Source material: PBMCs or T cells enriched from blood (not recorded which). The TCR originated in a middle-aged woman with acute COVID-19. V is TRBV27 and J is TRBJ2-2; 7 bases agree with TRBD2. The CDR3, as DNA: TGTGCCAGTTCCACCCCCGGGAGGTATGCCGGGGAGCTGTTTTTT. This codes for CASSTPGRYAGELFF.